This T cell receptor (beta chain) was profiled in a study of blood T cell repertoires in COVID-19. Study processing details: Amplified reference gene primers provided the basis for estimating nucleated cell counts. Only in-frame clones appear in the TCRdb table, and some are missing; sequencing was by immunoSEQ multiplex PCR. The DNA gave D and trimming, while V, J and clone size come from that table. The sample yields some 200,000 clones, 70% to 85% seen once. This CDR3 has 14 residues. Trimming removed 8 bases from V and 4 bases from J; junction bases left unmatched: 7. CDR1 and CDR2 (germline): MNHEY, SVGAGI.

V is TRBV6-5 and J is TRBJ2-7, with 11 positions matching TRBD1. The clonotype comes from a woman aged 40-49 years with acute COVID-19. The sequencing input was PBMCs or T cells enriched from blood (not recorded which). In DNA form, the CDR3 reads TGTGCCAGCGGGGAGGGGACAGGGGGATACGAGCAGTACTTC. This translates into CASGEGTGGYEQYF.